These 8 T cell receptor beta chains share one sample of origin, sequenced in a study of cytomegalovirus exposure and HLA in healthy donors. Primers: 60 Vbeta forward and 13 Jbeta reverse. Libraries were prepared by immunoSEQ multiplex PCR; TCRdb keeps only in-frame clonotypes and omits some of them. The table records 180,000 or so clones, approximately 71% of them present only once. Sequencing input: PBMCs. These receptor sequences come from a woman aged 40 to 50 in good health and CMV-seropositive.

The chain carries TRBV29-1 and TRBJ1-1; D is unresolved. Germline V gene data show CDR1 as SQVTM and CDR2 as ANQGSEA. This CDR3 spans 13 amino acids. V lost 4 bases, J lost 0 bases, and 9 bases lay in between. CDR3 DNA: TGCAGCGTTGCCCTGGGCTTGAACACTGAAGCTTTCTTT. Translated: CSVALGLNTEAFF.

The chain couples TRBV12-2 to TRBJ1-1; TRBD1 is the table's D call, not checked against the DNA. TRBV12-2 is a pseudogene locus. The CDR3 has 15 amino acids. The CDR3 here is CASRLGGQDPCEAFF. CDR3 DNA: TGTGCAAGTCGCTTAGGGGGACAGGACCCTTGTGAAGCTTTCTTT.

V is TRBV7-2 and J is TRBJ2-7; TRBD2 aligns across 13 bases. This CDR3 spans 15 amino acids. V gave up 5 bases and J gave up 6 bases; unmatched junction bases: 7. Germline CDR1 SGHTA, CDR2 FQGNSA. The chain's CDR3 is CASSIAGTSGTEQYF. The CDR3 nucleotides are TGTGCCAGCAGCATCGCCGGGACTAGCGGGACCGAGCAGTACTTC.

This chain links TRBV25-1 with TRBJ2-7; the D gene is possibly TRBD1 (6 bases). CDR1 and CDR2 (germline): MGHDK, SYGVNS. The germline V and J ends were trimmed by 3 bases and 2 bases, with 14 bases remaining between them. There are 15 residues in the CDR3. The CDR3, as DNA: TGTGCCAGCAGTGACGGCAGGGGCCTTCCCTACGAGCAGTACTTC. Its translation: CASSDGRGLPYEQYF.

The rearrangement joins TRBV2 to TRBJ1-2, with D hard to call. The CDR3 spans 13 residues. From germline, CDR1 is SNHLY and CDR2 FYNNEI. V was clipped by 4 bases and J by 3 bases, with 9 bases between them. The CDR3 nucleotides are TGTGCCAGCAGTGGATTACAAGACTATGGCTACACCTTC. Translating it yields CASSGLQDYGYTF.

A remark on this clone: A read error may account for a junction end that differs from germline. V gene TRBV19 combines with J gene TRBJ2-1; TRBD1 matches 9 bases. CDR3 length: 17 residues. Germline values: CDR1 LNHDA, CDR2 SQIVND (reference sequence). The CDR3 coding sequence is TGTGCCAGTAGTAGGGGGACAGGGAGTCCAAAGGGGAATGGGCAGTTCTTC. It specifies CASSRGTGSPKGNGQFF.

The chain links TRBV19 to TRBJ1-5, with 9 nucleotides matching TRBD1. CDR1 and CDR2 (germline): LNHDA, SQIVND (reference sequence). The J segment lost 6 bases and the V segment lost 8 bases, leaving 5 bases of the junction unmatched. The CDR3 runs 13 residues. The CDR3 is CASAQGAGQPQHF. CDR3 in DNA: TGTGCCAGTGCACAGGGGGCGGGTCAGCCCCAGCATTTT.

This clone showed up just once. J is TRBJ2-7 and V is TRBV7-2; 8 bases align to TRBD2. Trimming removed 1 base from V and 4 bases from J; junction bases left unmatched: 6. The CDR3 sequence is 15 residues long. Per germline, CDR1 SGHTA and CDR2 FQGNSA. The DNA for the CDR3 is TGTGCCAGCAGCTTAGGAGGCGGGAGGACTTACGAGCAGTACTTC. It codes for CASSLGGGRTYEQYF.